This T cell receptor (beta chain) was retrieved from a study of blood T cells in healthy people across ages. Study-level points and caveats: Researchers judged that diversity estimates from one million T cells fell short of true values. The study found TCR beta diversity correlated strongly with naive T cell percentage.

On this clonotype: Its target is not known.

CDR1 and CDR2 from the germline V gene are GTSNPN and SVGIG (reference sequence). This CDR3 spans 11 amino acids. V lost 2 bases and J lost 6, with 5 bases in between. It was with a sample-barcoded 5' primer and a J-beta primer mix that a second PCR of about 6 to 12 cycles was run. The study obtained at least 2.5 million CDR3-containing paired-end reads from every sample. TCRdb reanalysed the 5' RACE reads using MiXCR and keeps one entry per CDR3 protein. Here the sample spans 650,000 to 950,000 distinct CDR3 sequences, under 45% being singletons. Every donor contributed around 10 milliliters of peripheral blood by blood draw.

This TCR derives from a man in his 60s in good health. The sequencing input was blood. This sequence joins TRBV30 and TRBJ2-1; no reliable D call. CDR3 region: CAWSLSNEQFF. Written as DNA, the CDR3 is TGTGCCTGGAGTCTCAGCAATGAGCAGTTCTTC.